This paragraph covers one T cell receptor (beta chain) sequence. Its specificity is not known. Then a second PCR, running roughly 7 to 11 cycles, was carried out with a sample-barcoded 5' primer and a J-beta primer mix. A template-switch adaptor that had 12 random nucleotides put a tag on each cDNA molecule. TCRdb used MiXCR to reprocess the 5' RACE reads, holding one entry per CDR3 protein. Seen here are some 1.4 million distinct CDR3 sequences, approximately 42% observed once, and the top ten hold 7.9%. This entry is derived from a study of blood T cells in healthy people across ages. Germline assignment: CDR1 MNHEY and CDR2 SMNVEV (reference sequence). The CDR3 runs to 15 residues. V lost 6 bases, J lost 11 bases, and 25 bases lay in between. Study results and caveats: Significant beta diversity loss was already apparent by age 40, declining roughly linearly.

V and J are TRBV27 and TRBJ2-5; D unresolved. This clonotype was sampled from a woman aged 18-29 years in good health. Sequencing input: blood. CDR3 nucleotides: TGTGCCAGCAGCCGGCAACGGACCCAAGGCAAGGAGCAGTACTTC. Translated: CASSRQRTQGKEQYF.